This entry features one TCR beta chain sequence. The antigen remains unidentified. This record belongs to a study of T cell responses to AZD1222 COVID-19 vaccine. Study-wide points: No day 14 peak samples; only post-peak repertoires were characterized.

Germline values: CDR1 LGHDT, CDR2 YNNKEL (reference sequence). Trimming took 1 base from V and 7 from J, leaving 7 bases between them. The CDR3 length is 12 residues. The method was immunoSEQ multiplex PCR; TCRdb's version includes in-frame clones alone and lacks a portion of them. The sample records about 110,000 clones, just under 95% being singletons. The material was peripheral blood, obtained on day 0 of AZD1222 vaccination. The origin of this receptor is an adult in good health. The chain uses TRBV3-1 (or the pseudogene TRBV3-2) and TRBJ1-2; no firm D call. The CDR3, as DNA: TGTGCCAGCAGCCAAGTTGAGGGTGGCTACACCTTC. Its translation: CASSQVEGGYTF.